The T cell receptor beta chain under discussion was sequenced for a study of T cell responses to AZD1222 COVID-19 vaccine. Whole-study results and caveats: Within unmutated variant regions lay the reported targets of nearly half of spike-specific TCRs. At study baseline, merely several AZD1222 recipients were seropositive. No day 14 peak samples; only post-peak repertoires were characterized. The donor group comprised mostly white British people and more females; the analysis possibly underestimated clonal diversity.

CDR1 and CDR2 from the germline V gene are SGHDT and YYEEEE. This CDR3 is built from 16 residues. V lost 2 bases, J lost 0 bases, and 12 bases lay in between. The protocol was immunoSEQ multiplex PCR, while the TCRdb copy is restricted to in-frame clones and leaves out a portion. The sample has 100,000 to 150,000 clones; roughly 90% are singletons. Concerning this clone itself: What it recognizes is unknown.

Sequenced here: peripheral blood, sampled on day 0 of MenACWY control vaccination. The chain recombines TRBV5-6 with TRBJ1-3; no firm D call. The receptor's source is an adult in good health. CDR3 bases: TGTGCCAGCAGCTTTTTTAGCTACAGCTCTGGAAACACCATATATTTT. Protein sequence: CASSFFSYSSGNTIYF.